This TCR beta chain originates from a study of vaccination effects on CD4 cells after COVID-19. This clone occurred a few times. The antigen remains undetermined. Some clones are missing from TCRdb's copy, which holds only in-frame ones; the method was immunoSEQ multiplex PCR. The sample includes approximately 29,000 clones, 73% seen only once; the top ten take roughly a tenth. CDR3 length: 12 residues. Trimming took 7 bases from V and 2 from J, leaving 8 bases between them. Germline V gene sequence: CDR1 LNHDA, CDR2 SQIVND (reference sequence). Findings and limits, study-wide: Late after vaccination, infection- and vaccine-induced clones showed marked clonal contraction.

Under the ViraFEST assay, PBMC were stimulated with viral peptide pools so that antigen-specific CD4+ T cells expanded. Sequencing was performed afterwards. Investigators separated out CD4+ T cells once around 9 days of culture had passed. Each participant was given two doses of one vaccine (BNT162b2 or mRNA-1273). Fresh IL-2-containing medium replaced half the medium on days 3 and 7. The specimen was CD4+ T cells from PBMCs cultured with HCoV-NL63 spike peptides, collected after COVID-19 vaccination. This rearrangement joins TRBV19 to TRBJ1-1; D not certain. This TCR derives from a human donor who received a COVID-19 vaccine. The CDR3 DNA is TGTGCCAGTAATCGGGCCAACACTGAAGCTTTCTTT. Its translation: CASNRANTEAFF.